A selection of T cell receptor beta chains follows, all from one sample in a study of shared clonotypes between healthy human individuals. Produced via immunoSEQ multiplex PCR; TCRdb's table is partial and in-frame only. The sample has about 2 million clones, roughly 94% seen once; the top ten hold 0.1% to 0.15%. The sample comprised naive CD4+ T cells sorted from blood. These receptors originate from a man in his late teens or twenties in good health. The CDR3 runs from the conserved cysteine through the conserved F or W. Each record gives: V gene, D gene, clone size, J gene, CDR3 protein, CDR3 DNA. A D gene is named only where the DNA matches it firmly. Size is stated for part of the rows, as once, few or many counts, or as a class when the clone is expanded.

TRBV6-5	-	once	TRBJ1-1	CASHRARGSPGAFF	TGTGCCAGCCATCGGGCCAGGGGTTCACCGGGAGCTTTCTTT
TRBV6-6	TRBD1	-	TRBJ2-7	CASRPGTGGAYEQYF	TGTGCCAGCAGACCCGGGACAGGGGGGGCCTACGAGCAGTACTTC
TRBV7-8	-	-	TRBJ2-2	CASSLGPQNTGELFF	TGTGCCAGCAGCTTAGGCCCTCAGAACACCGGGGAGCTGTTTTTT
TRBV9	-	-	TRBJ1-2	CASSVLGSGNYGYTF	TGTGCCAGCAGCGTGCTGGGGTCCGGTAACTATGGCTACACCTTC
TRBV2	-	once	TRBJ1-5	CASSEGWGRFQPQHF	TGTGCCAGCAGCGAGGGTTGGGGACGTTTTCAGCCCCAGCATTTT
TRBV10-3	-	once	TRBJ1-1	CAISATGDVTEAFF	TGTGCCATCAGTGCAACCGGGGATGTCACTGAAGCTTTCTTT
TRBV10-3	-	-	TRBJ2-7	CAISESPFTEQYF	TGTGCCATCAGTGAGAGTCCCTTTACCGAGCAGTACTTC
TRBV18	-	-	TRBJ2-5	CASSHLAVEETQYF	TGTGCCAGCTCACACTTAGCTGTAGAAGAGACCCAGTACTTC
TRBV6-1	-	-	TRBJ2-4	CASSRGGDIQYF	TGTGCCAGCAGCCGTGGGGGCGACATTCAGTACTTC
TRBV5-1	TRBD1	-	TRBJ1-6	CASSWAPGQGNSPLHF	TGCGCCAGCAGCTGGGCCCCGGGACAGGGAAATTCACCCCTCCACTTT
TRBV7-2	-	-	TRBJ2-1	CASSPTSFLEQFF	TGTGCCAGCAGCCCGACTAGTTTCTTGGAGCAGTTCTTC
TRBV11-2	TRBD2	-	TRBJ2-5	CASSLVGAGGPETQYF	TGTGCCAGCAGCTTAGTGGGAGCGGGAGGGCCTGAGACCCAGTACTTC
TRBV19	-	-	TRBJ2-2	CASNGGPSTGELFF	TGTGCCAGTAATGGGGGCCCTTCCACCGGGGAGCTGTTTTTT
TRBV6-1	-	-	TRBJ2-6	CASSEGGGYSGANVLTF	TGTGCCAGCAGTGAAGGAGGGGGTTACTCTGGGGCCAACGTCCTGACTTTC
TRBV5-8	TRBD2	once	TRBJ2-1	CASSTMTSGIDEQFF	TGTGCCAGCAGCACAATGACTAGCGGGATTGATGAGCAGTTCTTC
TRBV28	TRBD2	-	TRBJ2-7	CASSSGTRPDEQYF	TGTGCCAGCAGTTCCGGGACTAGGCCCGACGAGCAGTACTTC
TRBV2	-	-	TRBJ1-6	CASSGPSGSPLHF	TGTGCCAGCAGTGGACCTTCGGGTTCACCCCTCCACTTT
TRBV5-1	-	-	TRBJ2-3	CASSDPGADTQYF	TGCGCCAGCAGCGACCCCGGGGCGGATACGCAGTATTTT
TRBV7-4	TRBD2	-	TRBJ2-3	CASSLRGLAGGPRTDTQYF	TGTGCCAGCAGCCTAAGGGGACTAGCGGGGGGGCCCCGTACAGATACGCAGTATTTT
TRBV30	-	-	TRBJ1-1	CAWSSWTDEAFF	TGTGCCTGGAGTAGCTGGACAGACGAAGCTTTCTTT
TRBV27	-	-	TRBJ2-3	CASTLTYAPTDTQYF	TGTGCCAGCACCCTGACCTACGCCCCTACAGATACGCAGTATTTT
TRBV7-3	TRBD1	-	TRBJ1-6	CASSLRLVRTGHNSPLHF	TGTGCCAGCAGCTTAAGACTTGTTAGGACAGGGCATAATTCACCCCTCCACTTT
TRBV5-1	-	-	TRBJ1-3	CASSFSASSGNTIYF	TGCGCCAGCAGCTTTTCAGCGTCCTCTGGAAACACCATATATTTT
TRBV6-1	TRBD1	-	TRBJ2-5	CASSVTGRETQYF	TGTGCCAGCAGTGTGACAGGGCGGGAGACCCAGTACTTC
TRBV2	-	-	TRBJ2-6	CASSEWAGSGANVLTF	TGTGCCAGCAGTGAATGGGCCGGCTCTGGGGCCAACGTCCTGACTTTC
TRBV10-3	-	-	TRBJ1-1	CAISSALNTEAFF	TGTGCCATCAGTAGCGCCTTGAACACTGAAGCTTTCTTT
TRBV6-5	-	-	TRBJ1-1	CASSYSLPNTEAFF	TGTGCCAGCAGTTACTCTCTCCCGAACACTGAAGCTTTCTTT
TRBV7-2	-	-	TRBJ2-3	CASSPTPNTDTQYF	TGTGCCAGCAGCCCGACCCCGAACACAGATACGCAGTATTTT
TRBV27	TRBD2	-	TRBJ2-5	CASSLSGLAAQETQYF	TGTGCCAGCAGTTTATCGGGACTAGCGGCCCAAGAGACCCAGTACTTC
TRBV4-3	TRBD1	-	TRBJ2-4	CASSRGTGENIQYF	TGCGCCAGCAGCCGCGGGACAGGGGAAAACATTCAGTACTTC
TRBV5-8	-	-	TRBJ2-4	CASSLPGTWENIQYF	TGTGCCAGCAGCTTGCCTGGGACCTGGGAAAACATTCAGTACTTC
TRBV5-6	-	-	TRBJ2-2	CASSLGRAGELFF	TGTGCCAGCAGCTTGGGACGGGCCGGGGAGCTGTTTTTT
TRBV18	TRBD1	-	TRBJ1-6	CASSPVGQGGTPLHF	TGTGCCAGCTCACCAGTGGGGCAGGGGGGAACACCCCTCCACTTT
TRBV18	-	-	TRBJ2-7	CASSPDRGGEQYF	TGTGCCAGCTCACCGGACCGGGGCGGCGAGCAGTACTTC
TRBV5-1	TRBD2	-	TRBJ2-1	CASSSGLAGGSLYNEQFF	TGCGCCAGCAGCTCGGGACTAGCGGGGGGCTCATTATACAATGAGCAGTTCTTC
TRBV15	TRBD1	-	TRBJ2-7	CATSRDRYEQYF	TGTGCCACCAGTCGGGACAGATACGAGCAGTACTTC
TRBV6-5	-	-	TRBJ1-1	CASEGISAFF	TGTGCCAGTGAGGGGATTTCAGCTTTCTTT
TRBV2	TRBD1	-	TRBJ1-6	CASRQTGGNSPLHF	TGTGCCAGCAGACAGACAGGGGGTAATTCACCCCTCCACTTT
TRBV7-9	TRBD1	-	TRBJ1-1	CASSHGTANTEAFF	TGTGCCAGCAGCCACGGGACAGCGAACACTGAAGCTTTCTTT
TRBV11-2	-	-	TRBJ2-1	CASSLGGPYNEQFF	TGTGCCAGCAGCTTAGGGGGGCCCTACAATGAGCAGTTCTTC
TRBV18	TRBD1	-	TRBJ1-6	CASSLRDSNSPLHF	TGTGCCAGCTCGCTCCGGGACAGTAATTCACCCCTCCACTTT
TRBV5-1	-	-	TRBJ2-5	CASGDSGETQYF	TGCGCCAGCGGAGACAGTGGAGAGACCCAGTACTTC
TRBV30	TRBD1	-	TRBJ2-7	CAWSVRQGGEQYF	TGTGCCTGGAGTGTACGACAGGGTGGCGAGCAGTACTTC
TRBV7-2	-	-	TRBJ2-5	CASSLARETQYF	TGTGCCAGCAGCTTAGCGCGAGAGACCCAGTACTTC
TRBV18	TRBD1	once	TRBJ1-2	CASSPSTGEGYGYTF	TGTGCCAGCTCACCCTCGACAGGGGAGGGGTATGGCTACACCTTC
TRBV9	-	-	TRBJ1-3	CASSVNPTLSVSSGNTIYF	TGTGCCAGCAGCGTAAACCCCACACTGTCAGTCAGCTCTGGAAACACCATATATTTT
TRBV10-3	-	-	TRBJ2-7	CAISVGSYEQYF	TGTGCCATCAGCGTGGGGTCGTACGAGCAGTACTTC
TRBV6-1	-	once	TRBJ2-7	CASSEGTYEQYF	TGTGCCAGCAGCGAGGGAACCTACGAGCAGTACTTC
TRBV5-8	-	-	TRBJ1-6	CASSLNVSPLHF	TGTGCCAGCAGCCTGAACGTTTCACCCCTCCACTTT
TRBV2	-	-	TRBJ2-2	CASTRAPNTGELFF	TGTGCCAGCACTAGGGCCCCGAACACCGGGGAGCTGTTTTTT
TRBV10-3	-	-	TRBJ1-1	CAISERGDTEAFF	TGTGCCATCAGTGAGCGAGGGGACACTGAAGCTTTCTTT
TRBV7-9	TRBD1	-	TRBJ1-6	CASSSNSGTGDSPLHF	TGTGCCAGCAGCTCCAATTCCGGGACAGGGGATTCACCCCTCCACTTT
TRBV10-1	-	-	TRBJ2-3	CASSERRTDTQYF	TGCGCCAGCAGTGAGAGGAGGACAGATACGCAGTATTTT
TRBV19	-	-	TRBJ1-2	CASSIGRKDYGYTF	TGTGCCAGTAGTATCGGGCGGAAGGACTATGGCTACACCTTC
TRBV2	-	-	TRBJ2-7	CASMGAYTAYEQYF	TGTGCCAGCATGGGCGCCTACACCGCCTACGAGCAGTACTTC
TRBV6-5	-	-	TRBJ2-6	CASSYRVAGANVLTF	TGTGCCAGCAGCTACAGGGTGGCTGGGGCCAACGTCCTGACTTTC
TRBV5-6	-	once	TRBJ2-7	CASSSDTSYEQYF	TGTGCCAGCAGCTCCGACACCTCCTACGAGCAGTACTTC
TRBV15	-	-	TRBJ2-1	CATSRAVVPGNNEQFF	TGTGCCACCAGCAGAGCGGTCGTCCCGGGGAACAATGAGCAGTTCTTC
TRBV18	-	-	TRBJ1-1	CASSPDLYTEAFF	TGTGCCAGCTCACCGGACCTCTACACTGAAGCTTTCTTT
TRBV5-1	-	-	TRBJ1-2	CASSPASGDYGYTF	TGCGCCAGCAGCCCTGCGTCGGGGGACTATGGCTACACCTTC